Listed below are T cell receptor beta chains from one sample, sequenced in a study of CD8 T cells in Susac syndrome. A single record per CDR3 protein comes from TCRdb applying MiXCR to the immunoSEQ multiplex PCR reads. The sample includes over 140,000 distinct CDR3 sequences, around 95% of them seen just once. Specimen: CD4+ T cells from PBMCs. The receptors here all came from a human donor with Susac syndrome. Both conserved end residues are part of each CDR3. The order of the fields is CDR3 protein, CDR3 DNA, clone size, V gene, J gene, CDR3 length, D gene. The D gene is left open where the match is weak. Not every row has a clone size; where given, it reads once, few, many or a size class.

CDR3aa: CASSQSAAASYGYTF; CDR3nt: TGTGCCAGCAGCCAAAGTGCAGCCGCCAGCTATGGCTACACCTTC; abundance: NA; v_gene: TRBV3-1; j_gene: TRBJ1-2; len: 15; d_gene: NA
CDR3aa: CAIRDPTGTTNEKLFF; CDR3nt: TGTGCCATCAGAGACCCAACCGGGACAACTAATGAAAAACTGTTTTTT; abundance: few; v_gene: TRBV10-3; j_gene: TRBJ1-4; len: 16; d_gene: NA
CDR3aa: CASRTGMNQPQHF; CDR3nt: TGTGCCAGCCGGACAGGGATGAATCAGCCCCAGCATTTT; abundance: NA; v_gene: TRBV28; j_gene: TRBJ1-5; len: 13; d_gene: TRBD1
CDR3aa: CASSQERGTGELFF; CDR3nt: TGTGCCAGCAGCCAAGAGAGAGGGACCGGGGAGCTGTTTTTT; abundance: NA; v_gene: TRBV3-1; j_gene: TRBJ2-2; len: 14; d_gene: NA
CDR3aa: CASRGTGLRTQYF; CDR3nt: TGTGCCAGCAGGGGGACAGGGCTACGGACCCAGTACTTC; abundance: NA; v_gene: TRBV12-3/TRBV12-4; j_gene: TRBJ2-5; len: 13; d_gene: TRBD1
CDR3aa: CASTYGTGGKNEQFF; CDR3nt: TGTGCCAGCACTTACGGGACAGGGGGGAAGAATGAGCAGTTCTTC; abundance: NA; v_gene: TRBV25-1; j_gene: TRBJ2-1; len: 15; d_gene: TRBD1
CDR3aa: CASSFRDLGYEQYF; CDR3nt: TGCGCCAGCAGCTTCCGGGATTTGGGCTACGAGCAGTACTTC; abundance: NA; v_gene: TRBV5-1; j_gene: TRBJ2-7; len: 14; d_gene: NA
CDR3aa: CASSLGLRLAGVGEQYF; CDR3nt: TGTGCCAGCAGCTTAGGACTCCGACTAGCGGGAGTGGGCGAGCAGTACTTC; abundance: NA; v_gene: TRBV7-2; j_gene: TRBJ2-7; len: 17; d_gene: TRBD2
CDR3aa: CASRLGGGWDRGEQYF; CDR3nt: TGTGCCAGCAGACTTGGAGGAGGGTGGGATAGAGGCGAGCAGTACTTC; abundance: NA; v_gene: TRBV6-1; j_gene: TRBJ2-7; len: 16; d_gene: NA
CDR3aa: CASSSTGSGNSPLHF; CDR3nt: TGTGCCAGCAGCTCCACAGGGAGCGGTAATTCACCCCTCCACTTT; abundance: NA; v_gene: TRBV25-1; j_gene: TRBJ1-6; len: 15; d_gene: NA
CDR3aa: CASSNGLAGQETQYF; CDR3nt: TGTGCCAGCAGTAACGGACTAGCGGGTCAAGAGACCCAGTACTTC; abundance: NA; v_gene: TRBV27; j_gene: TRBJ2-5; len: 15; d_gene: TRBD2
CDR3aa: CATRMGQGAAQHF; CDR3nt: TGTGCCACCCGAATGGGACAGGGGGCCGCCCAGCATTTT; abundance: NA; v_gene: TRBV15; j_gene: TRBJ1-5; len: 13; d_gene: TRBD1
CDR3aa: CASSQDGTGSKGYTF; CDR3nt: TGTGCCAGCAGCCAAGATGGGACAGGATCGAAAGGCTACACCTTC; abundance: NA; v_gene: TRBV3-1; j_gene: TRBJ1-2; len: 15; d_gene: TRBD1
CDR3aa: CASSQKGTETQYF; CDR3nt: TGTGCCAGCAGTCAAAAGGGGACAGAGACCCAGTACTTC; abundance: NA; v_gene: TRBV28; j_gene: TRBJ2-5; len: 13; d_gene: NA
CDR3aa: CASSGDPPAASSGANVLTF; CDR3nt: TGTGCCAGCAGCGGCGATCCCCCAGCGGCGAGCTCTGGGGCCAACGTCCTGACTTTC; abundance: NA; v_gene: TRBV5-4; j_gene: TRBJ2-6; len: 19; d_gene: NA
CDR3aa: CSAQTGQSGNQPQHF; CDR3nt: TGCAGTGCCCAAACAGGACAGTCGGGAAATCAGCCCCAGCATTTT; abundance: NA; v_gene: TRBV20-1; j_gene: TRBJ1-5; len: 15; d_gene: NA
CDR3aa: CASSQGDRGYGYTF; CDR3nt: TGTGCCAGCAGCCAAGGGGACAGGGGTTATGGCTACACCTTC; abundance: NA; v_gene: TRBV14; j_gene: TRBJ1-2; len: 14; d_gene: TRBD1
CDR3aa: CASSRPNTEAFF; CDR3nt: TGTGCCAGCAGTCGTCCGAACACTGAAGCTTTCTTT; abundance: NA; v_gene: TRBV12-3/TRBV12-4; j_gene: TRBJ1-1; len: 12; d_gene: NA
CDR3aa: CASSGRLAGEEGTDTQYF; CDR3nt: TGTGCCAGCAGTGGCCGCCTAGCGGGAGAGGAGGGCACAGATACGCAGTATTTT; abundance: NA; v_gene: TRBV25-1; j_gene: TRBJ2-3; len: 18; d_gene: TRBD2
CDR3aa: CSVSGTVTYEQYF; CDR3nt: TGCAGCGTTTCCGGGACGGTGACTTACGAGCAGTACTTC; abundance: NA; v_gene: TRBV29-1; j_gene: TRBJ2-7; len: 13; d_gene: NA
CDR3aa: CASSFDSGNTIYF; CDR3nt: TGCGCCAGCAGCTTCGACAGTGGAAACACCATATATTTT; abundance: NA; v_gene: TRBV5-1; j_gene: TRBJ1-3; len: 13; d_gene: NA
CDR3aa: CASSQDAAATSNEQFF; CDR3nt: TGCGCCAGCAGCCAAGATGCAGCGGCGACTAGCAATGAGCAGTTCTTC; abundance: NA; v_gene: TRBV4-3; j_gene: TRBJ2-1; len: 16; d_gene: NA
CDR3aa: CASSRQGYEQYF; CDR3nt: TGTGCCAGCAGCAGACAGGGCTACGAGCAGTACTTC; abundance: NA; v_gene: TRBV12-3/TRBV12-4; j_gene: TRBJ2-7; len: 12; d_gene: TRBD1
CDR3aa: CASSVGGGPPGKLFF; CDR3nt: TGTGCCAGCAGCGTAGGGGGAGGGCCCCCGGGAAAACTGTTTTTT; abundance: NA; v_gene: TRBV9; j_gene: TRBJ1-4; len: 15; d_gene: NA
CDR3aa: CASSLRGNTEAFF; CDR3nt: TGCGCCAGCAGCTTAAGGGGGAACACTGAAGCTTTCTTT; abundance: NA; v_gene: TRBV5-1; j_gene: TRBJ1-1; len: 13; d_gene: NA
CDR3aa: CASSFGTQETQYF; CDR3nt: TGTGCCAGCAGTTTCGGGACGCAAGAGACCCAGTACTTC; abundance: NA; v_gene: TRBV12-3/TRBV12-4; j_gene: TRBJ2-5; len: 13; d_gene: NA
CDR3aa: CASSRTNTEAFF; CDR3nt: TGTGCCAGTAGTCGGACGAACACTGAAGCTTTCTTT; abundance: few; v_gene: TRBV19; j_gene: TRBJ1-1; len: 12; d_gene: NA
CDR3aa: CASSPRQGQSEQYF; CDR3nt: TGTGCCAGCAGCCCCAGACAGGGGCAGAGCGAGCAGTACTTC; abundance: NA; v_gene: TRBV7-2; j_gene: TRBJ2-7; len: 14; d_gene: TRBD1
CDR3aa: CASSQSQGNIQYF; CDR3nt: TGCGCCAGCAGTCAATCGCAGGGAAACATTCAGTACTTC; abundance: once; v_gene: TRBV23-1; j_gene: TRBJ2-4; len: 13; d_gene: NA
CDR3aa: CASSKADRGMETQYF; CDR3nt: TGTGCCAGCAGCAAAGCGGACAGGGGAATGGAGACCCAGTACTTC; abundance: NA; v_gene: TRBV21-1; j_gene: TRBJ2-5; len: 15; d_gene: NA
CDR3aa: CSAVFSGGRGRSYGYTF; CDR3nt: TGCAGTGCTGTCTTTTCCGGAGGACGCGGGAGGAGCTATGGCTACACCTTC; abundance: NA; v_gene: TRBV20-1; j_gene: TRBJ1-2; len: 17; d_gene: NA
CDR3aa: CASSQGWIAVPEPNSYNEQFF; CDR3nt: TGTGCCAGCAGCCAAGGTTGGATAGCGGTCCCAGAGCCCAACTCCTACAATGAGCAGTTCTTC; abundance: NA; v_gene: TRBV14; j_gene: TRBJ2-1; len: 21; d_gene: NA
CDR3aa: CASSRLDNEQFF; CDR3nt: TGTGCCAGTAGTAGACTAGACAATGAGCAGTTCTTC; abundance: NA; v_gene: TRBV19; j_gene: TRBJ2-1; len: 12; d_gene: NA
CDR3aa: CASSQRSVGGNEQFF; CDR3nt: TGCGCCAGCAGCCAAAGAAGCGTCGGGGGCAATGAGCAGTTCTTC; abundance: NA; v_gene: TRBV4-3; j_gene: TRBJ2-1; len: 15; d_gene: NA
CDR3aa: CASSYLGPGNTIYF; CDR3nt: TGTGCCAGCAGTTATCTGGGACCGGGAAACACCATATATTTT; abundance: NA; v_gene: TRBV6-5; j_gene: TRBJ1-3; len: 14; d_gene: NA
CDR3aa: CASSYVVALNEQFF; CDR3nt: TGTGCCAGCAGTTACGTCGTGGCCCTCAATGAGCAGTTCTTC; abundance: NA; v_gene: TRBV6-2/TRBV6-3; j_gene: TRBJ2-1; len: 14; d_gene: NA
CDR3aa: CASEGFDGYTF; CDR3nt: TGTGCCAGCGAGGGGTTTGATGGCTACACCTTC; abundance: NA; v_gene: TRBV28; j_gene: TRBJ1-2; len: 11; d_gene: NA